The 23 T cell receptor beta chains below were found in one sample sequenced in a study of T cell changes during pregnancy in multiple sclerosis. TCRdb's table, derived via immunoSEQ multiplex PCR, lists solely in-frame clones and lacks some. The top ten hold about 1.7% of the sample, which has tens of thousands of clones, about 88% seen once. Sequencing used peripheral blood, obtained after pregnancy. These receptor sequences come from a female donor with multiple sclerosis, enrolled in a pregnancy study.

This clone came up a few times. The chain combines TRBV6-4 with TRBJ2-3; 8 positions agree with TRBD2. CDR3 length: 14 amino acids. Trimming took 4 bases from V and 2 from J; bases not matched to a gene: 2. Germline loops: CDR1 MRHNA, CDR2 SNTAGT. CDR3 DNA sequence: TGTGCCAGCAGTGCCGGGGGGGCCACAGATACGCAGTATTTT. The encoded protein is CASSAGGATDTQYF.

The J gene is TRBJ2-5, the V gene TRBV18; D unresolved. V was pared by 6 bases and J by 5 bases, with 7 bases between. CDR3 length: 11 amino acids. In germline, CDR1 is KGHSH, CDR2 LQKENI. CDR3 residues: CASSPRETQYF. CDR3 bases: TGTGCCAGCTCCCCCCGGGAGACCCAGTACTTC.

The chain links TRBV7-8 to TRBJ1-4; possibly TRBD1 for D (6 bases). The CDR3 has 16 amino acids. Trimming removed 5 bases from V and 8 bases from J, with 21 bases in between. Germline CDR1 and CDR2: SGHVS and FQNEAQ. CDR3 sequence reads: CASSPWQTGSREKLFF. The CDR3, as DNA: TGTGCCAGCAGCCCTTGGCAGACAGGCTCAAGGGAAAAACTGTTTTTT.

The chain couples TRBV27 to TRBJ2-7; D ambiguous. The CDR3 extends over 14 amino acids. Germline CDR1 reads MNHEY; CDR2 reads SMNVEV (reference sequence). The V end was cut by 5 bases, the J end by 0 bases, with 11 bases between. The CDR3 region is CASSAQALSYEQYF. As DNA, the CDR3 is TGTGCCAGCAGTGCCCAAGCCCTCTCCTACGAGCAGTACTTC.

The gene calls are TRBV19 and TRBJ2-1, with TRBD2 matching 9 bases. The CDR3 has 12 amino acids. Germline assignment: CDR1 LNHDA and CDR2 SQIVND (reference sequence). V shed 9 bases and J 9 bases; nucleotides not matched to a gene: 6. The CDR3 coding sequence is TGTGCCAGCTTTTCGACTAGCGGTGAGCAGTTCTTC. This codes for CASFSTSGEQFF. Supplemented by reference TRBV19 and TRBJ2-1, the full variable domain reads DGGITQSPKYLFRKEGQNVTLSCEQNLNHDAMYWYRQDPGQGLRLIYYSQIVNDFQKGDIAEGYSVSREKKESFPLTVTSAQKNPTAFYLCASFSTSGEQFFGPGTRLTVL.

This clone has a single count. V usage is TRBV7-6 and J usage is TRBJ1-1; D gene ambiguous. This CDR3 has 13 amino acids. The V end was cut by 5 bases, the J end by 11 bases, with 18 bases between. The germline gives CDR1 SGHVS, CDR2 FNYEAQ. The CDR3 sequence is CASSPPQGRVAFF. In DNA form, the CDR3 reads TGTGCCAGCAGCCCTCCCCAAGGGAGGGTGGCTTTCTTT.

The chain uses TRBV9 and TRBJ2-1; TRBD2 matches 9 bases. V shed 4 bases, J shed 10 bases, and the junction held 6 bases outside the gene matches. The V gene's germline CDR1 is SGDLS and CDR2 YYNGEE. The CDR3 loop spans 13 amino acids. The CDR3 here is CASSSTTSGEQFF. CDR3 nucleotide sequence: TGTGCCAGCAGCTCAACCACTAGCGGGGAGCAGTTCTTC.

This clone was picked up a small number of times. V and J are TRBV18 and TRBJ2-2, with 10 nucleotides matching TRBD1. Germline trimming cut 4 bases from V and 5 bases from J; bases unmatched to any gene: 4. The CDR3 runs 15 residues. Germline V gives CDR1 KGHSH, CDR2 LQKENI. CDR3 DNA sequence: TGTGCCAGCTCACGGGACAGGGGATCTACCGGGGAGCTGTTTTTT. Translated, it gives CASSRDRGSTGELFF.

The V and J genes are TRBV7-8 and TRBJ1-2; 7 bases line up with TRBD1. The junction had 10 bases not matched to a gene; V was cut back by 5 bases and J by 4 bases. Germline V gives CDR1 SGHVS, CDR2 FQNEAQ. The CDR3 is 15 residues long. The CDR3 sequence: CASSLRQGFVYGYTF. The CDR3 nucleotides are TGTGCCAGCAGCCTACGACAGGGCTTCGTCTATGGCTACACCTTC. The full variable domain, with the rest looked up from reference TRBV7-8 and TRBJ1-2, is GAGVSQSPRYKVAKRGQDVALRCDPISGHVSLFWYQQALGQGPEFLTYFQNEAQLDKSGLPSDRFFAERPEGSVSTLKIQRTQQEDSAVYLCASSLRQGFVYGYTFGSGTRLTVV.

The CDR3 sequence: CASSQAAGSYEQYF. For the CDR3, the DNA is TGCGCCAGCAGCCAAGCCGCCGGCTCCTACGAGCAGTACTTC. The chain recombines TRBV4-1 with TRBJ2-7; D uncertain. Deletions cut 1 base from V and 0 bases from J, with 7 bases between. The germline CDR1 and CDR2 sequences are MGHRA and YSYEKL. The CDR3 runs to 14 residues.

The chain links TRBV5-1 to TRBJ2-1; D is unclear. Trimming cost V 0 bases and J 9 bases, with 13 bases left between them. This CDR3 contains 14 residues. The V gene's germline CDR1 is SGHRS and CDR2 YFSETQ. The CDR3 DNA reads TGCGCCAGCAGCTTGGGCTATGCGGTCTCTGAGCAGTTCTTC. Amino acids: CASSLGYAVSEQFF.

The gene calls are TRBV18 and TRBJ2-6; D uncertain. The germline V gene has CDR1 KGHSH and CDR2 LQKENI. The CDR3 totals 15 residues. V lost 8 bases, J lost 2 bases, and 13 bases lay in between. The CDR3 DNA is TGTGCCAGCCAAACGTTAGATGCTGGGGCCAACGTCCTGACTTTC. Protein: CASQTLDAGANVLTF. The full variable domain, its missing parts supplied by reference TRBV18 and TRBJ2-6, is NAGVMQNPRHLVRRRGQEARLRCSPMKGHSHVYWYRQLPEEGLKFMVYLQKENIIDESGMPKERFSAEFPKEGPSILRIQQVVRGDSAAYFCASQTLDAGANVLTFGAGSRLTVL.

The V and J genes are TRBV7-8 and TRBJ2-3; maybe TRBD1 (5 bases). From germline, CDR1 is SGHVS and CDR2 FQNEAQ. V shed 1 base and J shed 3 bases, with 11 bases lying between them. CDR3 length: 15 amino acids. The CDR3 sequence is CASSLEGRETDTQYF. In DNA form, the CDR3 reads TGTGCCAGCAGCTTAGAAGGCAGGGAAACAGATACGCAGTATTTT.

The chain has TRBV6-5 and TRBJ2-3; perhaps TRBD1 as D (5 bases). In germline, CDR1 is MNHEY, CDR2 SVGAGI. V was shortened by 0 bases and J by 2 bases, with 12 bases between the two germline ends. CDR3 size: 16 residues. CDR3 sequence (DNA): TGTGCCAGCAGTTACTCGCCAGGGCTGGCCACAGATACGCAGTATTTT. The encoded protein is CASSYSPGLATDTQYF.

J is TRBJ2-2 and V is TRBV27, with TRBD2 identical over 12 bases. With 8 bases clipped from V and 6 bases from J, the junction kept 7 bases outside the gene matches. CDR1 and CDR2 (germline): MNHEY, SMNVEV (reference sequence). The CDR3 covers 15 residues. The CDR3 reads CASGNLAGGPGELFF. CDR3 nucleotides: TGTGCCAGCGGTAACCTAGCGGGGGGGCCCGGGGAGCTGTTTTTT.

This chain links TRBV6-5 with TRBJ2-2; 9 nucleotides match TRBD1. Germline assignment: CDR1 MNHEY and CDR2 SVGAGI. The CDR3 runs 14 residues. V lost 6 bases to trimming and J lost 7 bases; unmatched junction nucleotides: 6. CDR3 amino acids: CASRPRTGVGELFF. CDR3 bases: TGTGCCAGCAGGCCCCGGACAGGGGTCGGGGAGCTGTTTTTT.

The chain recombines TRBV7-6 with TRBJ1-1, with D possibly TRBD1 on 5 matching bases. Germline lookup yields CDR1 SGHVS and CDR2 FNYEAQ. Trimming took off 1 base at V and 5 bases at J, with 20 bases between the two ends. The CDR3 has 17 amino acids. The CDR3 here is CASSLGYLVGRKTEAFF. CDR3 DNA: TGTGCCAGCAGCTTAGGCTACCTTGTGGGGCGCAAAACTGAAGCTTTCTTT.

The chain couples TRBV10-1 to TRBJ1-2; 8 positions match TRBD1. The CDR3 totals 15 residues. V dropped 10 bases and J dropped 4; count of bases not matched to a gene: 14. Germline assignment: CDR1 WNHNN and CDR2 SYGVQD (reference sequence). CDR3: CATPTVAGGGYGYTF. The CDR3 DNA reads TGCGCCACCCCTACCGTGGCAGGGGGCGGCTATGGCTACACCTTC.

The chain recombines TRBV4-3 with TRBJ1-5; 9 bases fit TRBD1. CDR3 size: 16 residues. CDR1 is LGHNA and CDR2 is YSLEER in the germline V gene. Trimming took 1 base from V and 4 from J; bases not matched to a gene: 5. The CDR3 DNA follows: TGCGCCAGCAGCCAAGTAACAGGGGGCGTAAATCAGCCCCAGCATTTT. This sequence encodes CASSQVTGGVNQPQHF.

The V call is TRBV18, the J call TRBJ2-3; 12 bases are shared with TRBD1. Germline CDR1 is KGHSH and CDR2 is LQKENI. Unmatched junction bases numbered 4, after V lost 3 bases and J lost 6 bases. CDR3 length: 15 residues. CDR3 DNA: TGTGCCAGCTCACCGGGACAGGGGGCAAGGGATACGCAGTATTTT. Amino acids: CASSPGQGARDTQYF.

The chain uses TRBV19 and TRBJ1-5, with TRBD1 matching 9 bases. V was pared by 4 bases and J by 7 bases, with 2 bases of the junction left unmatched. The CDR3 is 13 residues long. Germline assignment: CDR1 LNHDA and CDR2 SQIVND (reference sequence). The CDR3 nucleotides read TGTGCCAGTAGTAGGACAGGGGACCAGCCCCAGCATTTT. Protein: CASSRTGDQPQHF.

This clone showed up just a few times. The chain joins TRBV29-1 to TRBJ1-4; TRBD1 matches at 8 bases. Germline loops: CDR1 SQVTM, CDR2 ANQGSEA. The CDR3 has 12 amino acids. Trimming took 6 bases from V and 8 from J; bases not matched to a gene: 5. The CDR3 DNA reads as TGCAGCGTCAAAGACAGGGGAGAAAAACTGTTTTTT. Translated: CSVKDRGEKLFF.

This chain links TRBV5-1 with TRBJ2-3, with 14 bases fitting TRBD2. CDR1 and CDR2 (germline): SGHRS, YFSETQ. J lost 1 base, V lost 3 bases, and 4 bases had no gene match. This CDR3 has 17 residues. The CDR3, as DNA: TGCGCCAGCAGCTGGACTAGCGGGGGGACCCGCACAGATACGCAGTATTTT. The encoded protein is CASSWTSGGTRTDTQYF.